The present TCR beta chain was sequenced within a study of metastatic and nonmetastatic thyroid tumors. TCRdb re-processed the PCR reads through MiXCR. Counted here are 91,000 or so clones, more than 9.5% occurring once; the ten biggest clones make up approximately 11%. This clone was seen at least ten times. V shed 4 bases and J 7 bases; nucleotides not matched to a gene: 5. Germline V gene lookup returns CDR1 DFQATT and CDR2 SNEGSKA (reference sequence). The CDR3 has 12 amino acids. None of the patients had undergone any treatment ahead of thyroid surgery. The chain couples TRBV20-1 to TRBJ1-2; 8 bases fit TRBD1. The clonotype was recovered from a female donor with papillary thyroid cancer or a benign thyroid nodule (not recorded which). Some clones in this sample may be carry-over from other donors' samples. Sequencing used blood. DNA of the CDR3: TGCAGTGCTAACAGGGGGATGAGTGGCTACACCTTC. Amino acids: CSANRGMSGYTF.